Detailed here is one T cell receptor beta chain. No antigen is known for it. The data stem from a study of T cells in Graves' hyperthyroidism and ophthalmopathy. Whole-study findings and limits: Expanded thyroid clonotypes (above 0.001) were mostly also found in blood.

Absence of ophthalmopathy progression within 18 months defined stable Graves' hyperthyroidism. It was uncontrolled infection, other autoimmune disease, pregnancy or lactation that excluded patients. Out of approximately 10 ml of fresh peripheral blood came the PBMCs. RNA transcripts yielded amplified TCR beta CDR3 regions. HTBI primers were employed in a first-round RT-PCR of the TCR CDR3. MiXCR, run by TCRdb on the multiplex PCR reads, gives a single entry per CDR3 protein. The sample contains hundreds of thousands of distinct CDR3 sequences, about 15% of which appear only once. Sequenced: blood. The clonotype originates from a woman aged 18-29 years with Graves' hyperthyroidism.

This chain's CDR3 is CAWSGQCWAGELFF. CDR3 nucleotide sequence: TGTGCCTGGAGTGGACAGTGCTGGGCCGGGGAGCTGTTTTTT. This sequence joins TRBV30 and TRBJ2-2; D might be TRBD1 (5 bases). Germline V gene data show CDR1 as GTSNPN and CDR2 as SVGIG (reference sequence). Deletions cut 1 base from V and 6 bases from J, with 12 bases between. CDR3 size: 14 residues.